This T cell receptor (beta chain) emerged from a study of CXCR3-negative and CXCR3-positive naive CD8 T cells. Findings and caveats of the study: CXCR3-positive naive cells had TRB CDR3s that were more hydrophobic than CXCR3-negative naive cells had. The study found comparably high diversity in both naive subsets and much lower diversity in memory CD8+ cells.

5' RACE with UMI labels generated the TRB cDNA libraries. TCRdb reprocessed the 5' RACE reads, with one entry per CDR3 protein and no DNA. This table holds under 150,000 distinct CDR3 sequences. In regard to this clonotype: Its target is unknown.

The CDR3 is made up of 16 amino acids. Germline V lookup: CDR1 SGHTA, CDR2 FQGTGA. The sequence was obtained from a human donor in good health. Some clones in this sample may be carry-over from other donors' samples. The chain has TRBV7-3 and TRBJ2-2; TCRdb outputs TRBD1, but without DNA this stays unchecked. Sequenced input: naive CXCR3+ CD8+ T cells from blood. The subset: CD45RO-CCR7+CD27+CD95- naive CD8+ T cells expressing CXCR3 (TNR3+). CDR3 in amino acids: CASSLTADRVVGELFF. Full variable domain (remainder filled in from reference TRBV7-3 and TRBJ2-2): GAGVSQTPSNKVTEKGKYVELRCDPISGHTALYWYRQSLGQGPEFLIYFQGTGAADDSGLPNDRFFAVRPEGSVSTLKIQRTERGDSAVYLCASSLTADRVVGELFFGEGSRLTVL.